Listed below are T cell receptor beta chains from one sample, sequenced in a study of a mutant IDH1 vaccine in newly diagnosed glioma. Clones were sequenced by immunoSEQ multiplex PCR, and TCRdb holds only the in-frame ones, with some missing. Of approximately 54,000 clones listed, roughly 80% were seen once; the top ten hold nearly 20%. The material sequenced was PBMCs, taken from a glioma patient treated with radiotherapy, temozolomide or both. These TCRs come from a man between 18 and 29 years old with glioma. The CDR3 runs from the conserved cysteine through the conserved F or W. The order of the fields is CDR3 DNA, CDR3 protein, D gene, J gene, V gene, clone size. The D gene is left open where the match is weak. Clone size appears in some rows only: once, few, many, or a class for an expanded clone.

CDR3nt: TGTGCCAGCAGCAGACCTAGCGGGGGGTCAGATACGCAGTATTTT
CDR3aa: CASSRPSGGSDTQYF
d_gene: TRBD2
j_gene: TRBJ2-3
v_gene: TRBV5-6
abundance: NA

CDR3nt: TGCGCCAGCAGCCCCCAGGGGACAGGGGTCGAGACCCAGTACTTC
CDR3aa: CASSPQGTGVETQYF
d_gene: TRBD1
j_gene: TRBJ2-5
v_gene: TRBV5-1
abundance: NA

CDR3nt: TGCGCCAGCAGCCAAGTTTGGACAGGGGTCAATGAGCAGTTCTTC
CDR3aa: CASSQVWTGVNEQFF
d_gene: TRBD1
j_gene: TRBJ2-1
v_gene: TRBV4-1
abundance: NA

CDR3nt: TGTGCCTGGCGGGGGAACTATGGCTACACCTTC
CDR3aa: CAWRGNYGYTF
d_gene: NA
j_gene: TRBJ1-2
v_gene: TRBV30
abundance: NA

CDR3nt: TGCGCCAGCAGCTTAGGTGGGTCCCAGGTAACGGCTTTCTTT
CDR3aa: CASSLGGSQVTAFF
d_gene: NA
j_gene: TRBJ1-1
v_gene: TRBV5-1
abundance: NA

CDR3nt: TGTGCCAGCAGCCCCGGGACAGGGGACTATGGCTACACCTTC
CDR3aa: CASSPGTGDYGYTF
d_gene: TRBD1
j_gene: TRBJ1-2
v_gene: TRBV11-2
abundance: NA

CDR3nt: TGCGCCAGCAGCTCGGGACAGGACGTTTCCCTTTCGTATGGCTACACCTTC
CDR3aa: CASSSGQDVSLSYGYTF
d_gene: TRBD1
j_gene: TRBJ1-2
v_gene: TRBV5-1
abundance: once

CDR3nt: TGTGCCAGTAGTACTACAGGGGGCGCGGGTATCTCTGGGGCCAACGTCCTGACTTTC
CDR3aa: CASSTTGGAGISGANVLTF
d_gene: TRBD1
j_gene: TRBJ2-6
v_gene: TRBV19
abundance: NA

CDR3nt: TGTGCCAGCAGCTCACGTTCGGGAGGGCCTGTCGAGCAGTACTTC
CDR3aa: CASSSRSGGPVEQYF
d_gene: TRBD2
j_gene: TRBJ2-7
v_gene: TRBV7-9
abundance: once

CDR3nt: TGCGCCAGCAGCCAGCGGACAGGTGAGAATTCACCCCTCCACTTT
CDR3aa: CASSQRTGENSPLHF
d_gene: TRBD1
j_gene: TRBJ1-6
v_gene: TRBV4-1
abundance: NA

CDR3nt: TGCGCCAGCAGCTTGTCTGGAAACGAGCAGTACTTC
CDR3aa: CASSLSGNEQYF
d_gene: NA
j_gene: TRBJ2-7
v_gene: TRBV5-1
abundance: NA

CDR3nt: TGCGCCAGCAGCCTCTCCGCGGACGGACCGAACACTGAAGCTTTCTTT
CDR3aa: CASSLSADGPNTEAFF
d_gene: NA
j_gene: TRBJ1-1
v_gene: TRBV4-1
abundance: once

CDR3nt: TGTGCCAGCTCACCGGGTGTGGTTGCTAGCGGGAGTCGTGAGCAGTTCTTC
CDR3aa: CASSPGVVASGSREQFF
d_gene: TRBD2
j_gene: TRBJ2-1
v_gene: TRBV18
abundance: NA

CDR3nt: TGTGCCAGCAGCGATCTCTATGGCTACACCTTC
CDR3aa: CASSDLYGYTF
d_gene: NA
j_gene: TRBJ1-2
v_gene: TRBV9
abundance: NA

CDR3nt: TGTGCCAGCAGCCAAGACCCCCTCCTAGCCTCACCGTTCCAGGGCTACACCTTC
CDR3aa: CASSQDPLLASPFQGYTF
d_gene: NA
j_gene: TRBJ1-2
v_gene: TRBV14
abundance: once

CDR3nt: TGTGCCAGCAGCCCCGGAGGAAGAACTAGCGCTCATGAGCAGTTCTTC
CDR3aa: CASSPGGRTSAHEQFF
d_gene: TRBD2
j_gene: TRBJ2-1
v_gene: TRBV7-9
abundance: NA

CDR3nt: TGTGCCTGGAGTGTTGGCTACGAGCAGTACTTC
CDR3aa: CAWSVGYEQYF
d_gene: NA
j_gene: TRBJ2-7
v_gene: TRBV30
abundance: NA

CDR3nt: TGTGCCACCAGCAGAGATCTAGCGGGAGGGTACGAGCAGTACTTC
CDR3aa: CATSRDLAGGYEQYF
d_gene: TRBD2
j_gene: TRBJ2-7
v_gene: TRBV15
abundance: NA

CDR3nt: TGCGCCAGCAGCCAAGAGAAGGGCAGGGATATCTACGAGCAGTACTTC
CDR3aa: CASSQEKGRDIYEQYF
d_gene: NA
j_gene: TRBJ2-7
v_gene: TRBV4-1
abundance: NA

CDR3nt: TGCAGCGTTTCGGATCCACAGGGAACTGGAAACACCATATATTTT
CDR3aa: CSVSDPQGTGNTIYF
d_gene: NA
j_gene: TRBJ1-3
v_gene: TRBV29-1
abundance: once

CDR3nt: TGTGCCAGCAGTCCGGAAGGGTTTTATAGGACCTACGAGCAGTACTTC
CDR3aa: CASSPEGFYRTYEQYF
d_gene: NA
j_gene: TRBJ2-7
v_gene: TRBV27
abundance: once

CDR3nt: TGTGCCAGCAGCTTATCGGGCTCAACCTATGGCTACACCTTC
CDR3aa: CASSLSGSTYGYTF
d_gene: NA
j_gene: TRBJ1-2
v_gene: TRBV7-2
abundance: NA

CDR3nt: TGCGCCAGCAGTAGTAAACAGGGCCAGTATACTGAAGCTTTCTTT
CDR3aa: CASSSKQGQYTEAFF
d_gene: NA
j_gene: TRBJ1-1
v_gene: TRBV5-1
abundance: once

CDR3nt: TGTGCCAGCAGCTTACCTGAACAGGGAGTGACTGAAGCTTTCTTT
CDR3aa: CASSLPEQGVTEAFF
d_gene: NA
j_gene: TRBJ1-1
v_gene: TRBV11-2
abundance: few

CDR3nt: TGTGCCAGCAGTTTAAGGCAGGGGGTACGAGGGCAATATCTCTACGAGCAGTACTTC
CDR3aa: CASSLRQGVRGQYLYEQYF
d_gene: TRBD1
j_gene: TRBJ2-7
v_gene: TRBV28
abundance: NA

CDR3nt: TGCGCCAGCAGCCCCTCTACGGACAGGGAATTGGCCACCGGGGAGCTGTTTTTT
CDR3aa: CASSPSTDRELATGELFF
d_gene: TRBD1
j_gene: TRBJ2-2
v_gene: TRBV5-1
abundance: NA

CDR3nt: TGCGCCAGCAGCCCATACGATGGGAGCCGTGAAGCTTTCTTT
CDR3aa: CASSPYDGSREAFF
d_gene: NA
j_gene: TRBJ1-1
v_gene: TRBV5-1
abundance: NA

CDR3nt: TGCAGCGTTGGCCAACTATGGAACACTGAAGCTTTCTTT
CDR3aa: CSVGQLWNTEAFF
d_gene: NA
j_gene: TRBJ1-1
v_gene: TRBV29-1
abundance: NA

CDR3nt: TGTGCCTGGAGAAGAACAGGGCAAGGCTACACCTTC
CDR3aa: CAWRRTGQGYTF
d_gene: NA
j_gene: TRBJ1-2
v_gene: TRBV30
abundance: NA

CDR3nt: TGTGCCAGTAGAAGGACAGTCCGCCCAACTAATGAAAAACTGTTTTTT
CDR3aa: CASRRTVRPTNEKLFF
d_gene: NA
j_gene: TRBJ1-4
v_gene: TRBV19
abundance: few

CDR3nt: TGTGCCAGCAGTGGTACACGGAACTACACCTTC
CDR3aa: CASSGTRNYTF
d_gene: NA
j_gene: TRBJ1-2
v_gene: TRBV6-6
abundance: few

CDR3nt: TGTGCCAGCAGCTTACGAGGGACTGAAGCTTTCTTT
CDR3aa: CASSLRGTEAFF
d_gene: NA
j_gene: TRBJ1-1
v_gene: TRBV11-1
abundance: NA

CDR3nt: TGCGCCAGCAGCCAAGACGAGAGGGGGCGAGGCTATGGCTACACCTTC
CDR3aa: CASSQDERGRGYGYTF
d_gene: TRBD1
j_gene: TRBJ1-2
v_gene: TRBV4-3
abundance: NA

CDR3nt: TGTGCCAGCAGTCTAGATCCCATTGTCCAGCATTTT
CDR3aa: CASSLDPIVQHF
d_gene: NA
j_gene: TRBJ1-5
v_gene: TRBV7-2
abundance: NA

CDR3nt: TGTGCCAGCAGACCCCAGGCAGATACGCAGTATTTT
CDR3aa: CASRPQADTQYF
d_gene: NA
j_gene: TRBJ2-3
v_gene: TRBV27
abundance: NA